The sequence of this T cell receptor beta chain was determined in a study of T cells in tuberculosis. Study information: This South African cohort compared adolescents with or without latent tuberculosis against adults with active tuberculosis.

Trimming at V came to 1 base and at J to 6 bases, leaving 5 bases not matched to a gene. The CDR3 contains 15 residues. In germline, CDR1 is MNHNS, CDR2 SASEGT. Tuberculin skin test and IGRA determined adolescents' latent tuberculosis status at entry. Each donor contributed about 100,000 T cells on average, unsorted. Assay used: immunoSEQ multiplex PCR; TCRdb lists only in-frame clones, some missing. The sample has under 40,000 clones, roughly 94% seen once. The genes are TRBV6-1 and TRBJ2-2; 7 nucleotides line up with TRBD2. The TCR originated in a donor between 10 and 29 years old with latent tuberculosis or without tuberculosis infection. Sequencing was done on a sample of PBMCs. Here the CDR3 DNA reads TGTGCCAGCAGTGAAGGGGGGGGAGCGGCCGGGGAGCTGTTTTTT. Translation: CASSEGGGAAGELFF.